A single sample gave rise to the 2 T cell receptor beta chains below, sequenced in a study of CD8+ T cells in alopecia areata. RNA extraction and reverse transcription yielded cDNA as sequencing template. Libraries were prepared by immunoSEQ multiplex PCR; TCRdb keeps only in-frame clonotypes and omits some of them. The repertoire holds 200,000 to 250,000 clones, with under 40% as singletons. Treatment denoted: oral pan-JAK inhibitor, 5-10 mg twice daily. Specimen: CD4+ T cells sorted from blood, collected around week 34, from a patient treated with tofacitinib. The receptors were gathered from a human donor with alopecia areata.

This clone was counted only a few times. The J gene is TRBJ2-1, the V gene TRBV29-1, with 8 bases identical to TRBD1. The CDR3 runs 12 residues. Trimming at V came to 5 bases and at J to 10 bases, leaving 7 bases not matched to a gene. Germline CDR1 reads SQVTM; CDR2 reads ANQGSEA. CDR3 DNA: TGCAGCGTTCGGGCAGGGGGCAGAGAGCAGTTCTTC. Translated: CSVRAGGREQFF.

This clone was observed at least ten times. The chain uses TRBV18 and TRBJ2-2; 8 nucleotides match TRBD1. Germline values: CDR1 KGHSH, CDR2 LQKENI. J gave up 3 bases and V 1 base, and 7 bases lay outside the gene matches. CDR3 length: 17 amino acids. The CDR3 DNA is TGTGCCAGCTCACCACTCCAGGCAGGGGGCTACACCGGGGAGCTGTTTTTT. It codes for CASSPLQAGGYTGELFF.